The count of the clone carrying this T cell receptor (beta chain) is one. Its specificity is not known. V was pared by 1 base and J by 3 bases, with 13 bases between. The CDR3 covers 15 residues. In germline, CDR1 is MGHRA, CDR2 YSYEKL. From the reads, TCRdb called clonotypes with MiXCR, one entry per CDR3 protein. The sample records some 940,000 distinct CDR3 sequences, roughly 30% being singletons. This sample was taken from a study of T cell repertoires in cytomegalovirus infection. V usage is TRBV4-1 and J usage is TRBJ2-7; weak D call: TRBD2 (7 bases). The TCR sequence derives from a human donor in good health (CMV status not recorded). Some clones in this sample may be carry-over from other donors' samples. This material consisted of cultured CD8+ T cells from PBMCs, taken from culture after CMV antigen stimulation. Here the CDR3 reads CASSQAAGAFYEQYV. The CDR3 DNA reads as TGCGCCAGCAGCCAAGCCGCGGGGGCCTTCTACGAGCAGTACGTC.